This is a list of T cell receptor beta chains from one sample in a study of identical twins' blood T cells. TCRdb fed the 5' RACE reads into MiXCR, producing one record per CDR3 protein. The sample includes a few hundred thousand distinct CDR3 sequences, over 25% of them seen just once. The sequenced material came from PBMCs. These receptors all come from a woman aged 18 to 49 in good health. Each CDR3 is given with its conserved first and last residue. Fields, in order: D gene, J gene, clone size, V gene, CDR3 protein, CDR3 DNA. D genes are given only for firm matches. Clone size is stated in some rows and not others, as once, few, many or a class when expanded.

>.|TRBJ1-4|few|TRBV6-5
CASSSGGAGEKLFF
TGTGCCAGCAGTTCCGGGGGAGCAGGTGAAAAACTGTTTTTT
>.|TRBJ1-1|few|TRBV10-3
CAISDVDSLMNTEAFF
TGTGCCATCAGTGACGTGGACAGCCTAATGAACACTGAAGCTTTCTTT
>.|TRBJ2-1|.|TRBV29-1
CSVDGHSYNEQFF
TGCAGCGTTGACGGACACTCCTACAATGAGCAGTTCTTC
>TRBD1|TRBJ2-5|.|TRBV11-1
CASSLDWDRVETQYF
TGTGCCAGCAGCCTCGATTGGGACAGGGTCGAGACCCAGTACTTC
>.|TRBJ1-1|many|TRBV11-2
CASSLEPGENTEAFF
TGTGCCAGCAGCTTAGAGCCGGGAGAAAACACTGAAGCTTTCTTT
>.|TRBJ2-7|few|TRBV12-3/TRBV12-4
CASSPHNDEQYF
TGTGCCAGCAGTCCGCACAACGACGAGCAGTACTTC
>TRBD2|TRBJ2-1|.|TRBV5-1
CATRGGTSRYNEQFF
TGCGCCACTAGAGGTGGGACTAGCAGATACAATGAGCAGTTCTTC
>TRBD1|TRBJ1-1|.|TRBV5-8
CASSYLDTGVAEAFF
TGTGCCAGCAGCTACTTGGACACAGGGGTCGCTGAAGCTTTCTTT
>.|TRBJ1-2|many|TRBV29-1
CSVEDQANYGYTF
TGCAGCGTTGAGGATCAAGCTAACTATGGCTACACCTTC
>.|TRBJ1-1|few|TRBV29-1
CSVAQGRTEAFF
TGCAGCGTCGCCCAGGGAAGGACCGAAGCTTTCTTT
>.|TRBJ2-1|once|TRBV6-2/TRBV6-3
CASSYPGGTDNEQFF
TGTGCCAGCAGTTACCCCGGAGGGACAGACAATGAGCAGTTCTTC
>.|TRBJ1-6|many|TRBV10-2
CASSTGFPNSPLHF
TGCGCCAGCAGTACAGGGTTTCCGAATTCACCCCTCCACTTT
>TRBD2|TRBJ2-5|.|TRBV12-3/TRBV12-4
CASILAGGKGTQYF
TGTGCCAGCATCTTAGCGGGAGGTAAAGGGACCCAGTACTTC
>TRBD1|TRBJ1-1|few|TRBV11-2
CASSLRSGTGAEAFF
TGTGCCAGCAGCTTACGGTCGGGAACAGGGGCTGAAGCTTTCTTT
>.|TRBJ1-3|.|TRBV20-1
CSARELADTIYF
TGCAGTGCTAGAGAGCTTGCGGACACCATATATTTT
>.|TRBJ1-2|.|TRBV6-5
CASSIRQDSYGYTF
TGTGCCAGCAGTATCCGACAGGACTCATATGGCTACACCTTC
>.|TRBJ2-2|.|TRBV20-1
CSARQTGPTGELFF
TGCAGTGCTAGACAAACAGGGCCCACCGGGGAGCTGTTTTTT
>.|TRBJ1-1|few|TRBV27
CASSLSGDVRGTEAFF
TGTGCCAGCAGTTTATCGGGGGATGTGAGGGGTACTGAAGCTTTCTTT
>.|TRBJ2-1|few|TRBV11-2
CASSLGGSPYNEQFF
TGTGCCAGCAGCTTAGGGGGGAGCCCCTACAATGAGCAGTTCTTC
>TRBD1|TRBJ2-1|many|TRBV10-3
CAISPQGSSYNEQFF
TGTGCCATCAGCCCACAGGGGAGCTCCTACAATGAGCAGTTCTTC